What follows are 30 T cell receptor beta chains derived from one specimen sequenced in a study of T cells expressing NK-cell markers. TCRdb re-called the 5' RACE reads; one entry per CDR3 protein, DNA not given. The sample yields approximately 170,000 distinct CDR3 sequences, of which the top ten take up around 20%. Sequenced: blood T cells: a sorted CD56 or NKG2C T cell subset, CD4+ or CD8+ T cells, or bulk PBMC T cells (not recorded which). The receptor source for this set is a man between 18 and 69 years old in good health.

This chain connects TRBV5-1 to TRBJ2-3; TCRdb reports TRBD2, a call that lacks DNA to check it against. The CDR3 is made up of 16 amino acids. Germline V lookup: CDR1 SGHRS, CDR2 YFSETQ. CDR3 in amino acids: CASSPLRGGAGDTQYF.

The CDR3 is CASSLWSLNTGELFF. The V gene is TRBV27, the J gene TRBJ2-2. The germline V gene encodes CDR1 MNHEY and CDR2 SMNVEV (reference sequence). This CDR3 is built from 15 residues.

The CDR3: CATSYIFDNEQFF. This chain links TRBV15 with TRBJ2-1. Germline V lookup: CDR1 LNHNV, CDR2 YYDKDF (reference sequence). This CDR3 is 13 amino acids long.

The chain employs TRBV5-1 and TRBJ1-2; the TCRdb D gene call, TRBD1, has no DNA to confirm it. CDR3 length equals 14 residues. The germline gives CDR1 SGHRS, CDR2 YFSETQ. The chain's CDR3 is CASGTKGQHYGYTF.

The rearrangement joins TRBV24-1 to TRBJ2-1; TCRdb's D call of TRBD2 is untestable without DNA. CDR1 and CDR2 (germline): KGHDR, SFDVKD. The CDR3 has 17 amino acids. The CDR3 sequence: CATSDDLAESSYNEQFF.

The V gene is TRBV6-1, the J gene TRBJ2-2; checking the TCRdb D call of TRBD1 is not possible without DNA. Germline assignment: CDR1 MNHNS and CDR2 SASEGT. The CDR3 is 15 residues long. CDR3 amino acids: CASSPGGPGAGELFF.

The chain is built from TRBV3-1 and TRBJ1-1. The germline gives CDR1 LGHDT, CDR2 YNNKEL (reference sequence). This CDR3 comprises 16 residues. The CDR3 here is CASSHPQGGGNTEAFF. Based on the CDR3 plus reference TRBV3-1 and TRBJ1-1, the full variable domain is DTAVSQTPKYLVTQMGNDKSIKCEQNLGHDTMYWYKQDSKKFLKIMFSYNNKELIINETVPNRFSPKSPDKAHLNLHINSLELGDSAVYFCASSHPQGGGNTEAFFGQGTRLTVV.

The chain uses TRBV9 and TRBJ1-2; without DNA, the TCRdb call of TRBD1 cannot be checked. CDR1 and CDR2 from the germline V gene are SGDLS and YYNGEE. The CDR3 length is 18 residues. The CDR3 loop is CASSVATEDTGTSYGYTF.

V usage is TRBV18 and J usage is TRBJ2-1. The germline gives CDR1 KGHSH, CDR2 LQKENI. The CDR3 loop spans 12 amino acids. The CDR3 loop reads CASSLQGTEQFF.

This chain links TRBV4-2 with TRBJ2-5; TCRdb reports TRBD2, a call that lacks DNA to check it against. The CDR3 covers 14 residues. CDR1 and CDR2 (germline): LGHNA, YNFKEQ. CDR3 sequence reads: CASSSGLAGETQYF.

V usage is TRBV20-1 and J usage is TRBJ2-1. The CDR3 extends over 15 amino acids. Germline V gives CDR1 DFQATT, CDR2 SNEGSKA (reference sequence). The CDR3 here is CSAPRLASSYNEQFF.

The gene calls are TRBV6-1 and TRBJ2-7; TCRdb outputs TRBD2, but without DNA this stays unchecked. The CDR3 sequence is 15 residues long. Germline CDR1 reads MNHNS; CDR2 reads SASEGT. The CDR3 reads CASSEVVGGVYEQYF.

The chain uses TRBV28 and TRBJ2-3; TCRdb names TRBD1, which stays unverified in the absence of DNA. This CDR3 region has 17 residues. The V gene's germline CDR1 is MDHEN and CDR2 SYDVKM. CDR3: CASSFDRAGAGTDTQYF.

This chain joins TRBV11-2 and TRBJ2-3; TCRdb calls TRBD2, which cannot be checked without DNA. CDR1 and CDR2 from the germline V gene are SGHAT and FQNNGV. The CDR3 has 16 amino acids. CDR3: CASSQRIAGVQDTQYF.

The chain joins TRBV2 to TRBJ2-2; TCRdb's D call of TRBD1 is untestable without DNA. Germline lookup yields CDR1 SNHLY and CDR2 FYNNEI. The CDR3 is made up of 12 amino acids. CDR3 region: CASLQATGELFF.

J is TRBJ2-5 and V is TRBV6-1; TCRdb outputs TRBD2, but without DNA this stays unchecked. This CDR3 comprises 15 residues. Looked up from germline, CDR1 is MNHNS and CDR2 is SASEGT. This CDR3 is CASTRWGGDQETQYF.

This rearrangement joins TRBV24-1 to TRBJ2-5; checking the TCRdb D call of TRBD1 is not possible without DNA. CDR1 KGHDR and CDR2 SFDVKD come from the germline V gene. CDR3 size: 13 residues. The CDR3 spells CATTPDLQETQYF.

This rearrangement joins TRBV20-1 to TRBJ1-2; lacking DNA, the TRBD1 call made by TCRdb goes unchecked. Germline-derived CDR1 and CDR2 are DFQATT and SNEGSKA (reference sequence). This CDR3 is built from 11 residues. The CDR3 loop reads CSARKGVGYTF.

The chain recombines TRBV21-1 with TRBJ2-7; TCRdb outputs TRBD1, but without DNA this stays unchecked. TRBV21-1 is termed a pseudogene. The CDR3 sequence is 15 residues long. The CDR3 is CASSLRSVRQAEQYF.

The rearrangement uses TRBV7-3 and TRBJ2-3; TCRdb calls TRBD1, which cannot be checked without DNA. CDR1 and CDR2 (germline): SGHTA, FQGTGA. This CDR3 region has 14 residues. The CDR3 here is CASSQGHSTDTQYF.

The rearrangement joins TRBV5-8 to TRBJ2-7. The CDR3 is made up of 14 amino acids. Germline V gene data show CDR1 as SGHTS and CDR2 as YDEGEE. CDR3 in amino acids: CASSLTADSYEQYF.

The rearrangement links TRBV7-9 to TRBJ2-1; TCRdb proposes TRBD2, but this gene call is untestable without DNA. This CDR3 has 16 residues. In germline, CDR1 is SEHNR, CDR2 FQNEAQ (reference sequence). The CDR3 spells CASSLAEGALSGEQFF.

The chain employs TRBV2 and TRBJ2-4; the TRBD1 assignment by TCRdb is unverifiable without DNA. This CDR3 is built from 18 residues. Germline V gene sequence: CDR1 SNHLY, CDR2 FYNNEI. The CDR3 reads CASTTHRAASRAKNIQYF.

This chain's CDR3 is CASSLSSGYNGYTF. This sequence joins TRBV27 and TRBJ1-2; TCRdb gives TRBD1 as the D gene, but with no DNA this cannot be confirmed. There are 14 residues in the CDR3. Germline lookup yields CDR1 MNHEY and CDR2 SMNVEV (reference sequence).

The chain joins TRBV5-6 to TRBJ1-2; the D call from TCRdb, TRBD1, cannot be confirmed without DNA. This CDR3 spans 17 amino acids. Germline V gene data show CDR1 as SGHDT and CDR2 as YYEEEE. The CDR3 here is CASSSIQGTVTNYGYTF.

The chain employs TRBV7-9 and TRBJ2-1; TCRdb names TRBD1, which stays unverified in the absence of DNA. The length of the CDR3 is 15 residues. Germline V gene lookup returns CDR1 SEHNR and CDR2 FQNEAQ (reference sequence). This CDR3 reads CASSSRTGTGNEQFF.

V is TRBV4-2 and J is TRBJ1-1. This CDR3 contains 13 residues. Germline values: CDR1 LGHNA, CDR2 YNFKEQ. Here the CDR3 reads CASSSREETEAFF.

V and J are TRBV12-3 or TRBV12-4 and TRBJ2-1; the D call from TCRdb, TRBD1, cannot be confirmed without DNA. The CDR3 has 16 amino acids. The CDR3 sequence is CATAEPGDRRYNEQFF.

J is TRBJ2-7 and V is TRBV7-9. Germline lookup yields CDR1 SEHNR and CDR2 FQNEAQ (reference sequence). The CDR3 loop spans 17 amino acids. The CDR3 region is CASSLAVTELNSYEQYF. Combining the CDR3 with reference TRBV7-9 and TRBJ2-7 gives the whole variable domain DTGVSQNPRHKITKRGQNVTFRCDPISEHNRLYWYRQTLGQGPEFLTYFQNEAQLEKSRLLSDRFSAERPKGSFSTLEIQRTEQGDSAMYLCASSLAVTELNSYEQYFGPGTRLTVT.

The chain combines TRBV7-9 with TRBJ2-3. The CDR3 loop spans 15 amino acids. In germline, CDR1 is SEHNR, CDR2 FQNEAQ (reference sequence). CDR3 residues: CASSPPRASTDTQYF.